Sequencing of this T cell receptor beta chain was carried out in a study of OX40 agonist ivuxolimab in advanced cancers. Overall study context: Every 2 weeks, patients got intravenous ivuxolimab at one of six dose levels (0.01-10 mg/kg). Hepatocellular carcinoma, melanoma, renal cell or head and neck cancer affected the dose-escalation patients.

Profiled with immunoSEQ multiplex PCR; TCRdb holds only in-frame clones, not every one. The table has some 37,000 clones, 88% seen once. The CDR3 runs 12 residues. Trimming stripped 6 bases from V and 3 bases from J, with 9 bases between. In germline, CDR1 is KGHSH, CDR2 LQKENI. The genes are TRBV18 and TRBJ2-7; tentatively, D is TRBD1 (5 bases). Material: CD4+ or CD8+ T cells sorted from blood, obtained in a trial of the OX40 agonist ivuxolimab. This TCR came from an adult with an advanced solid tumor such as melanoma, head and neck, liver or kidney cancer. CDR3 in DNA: TGTGCCAGCTCTCAAGACAGCTACGAGCAGTACTTC. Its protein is CASSQDSYEQYF.